The entry below gives a single T cell receptor beta chain sequence along with its context. This clonotype has a count of ten or more. What antigen it recognizes has not been identified. Qualities for individual bases were not recorded, and no much larger clone is one base off. This specimen comes from a study of identical twins (TCRdb year 2016). Concerning the study at large: TCR alpha and beta repertoires from monozygotic twins, unrelated adults of various ages and cord blood were deep-sequenced to test whether fetal clonotypes persist. Replicate twin experiments were performed at different times using different library preparation protocols to rule out contamination.

Broader findings and caveats from the paper: Compared with coincidental sharing between unrelated individuals, out-of-frame TCR alpha sequences shared between twins had an excess of sequences with low generation probability. Invariant T cells such as MAIT and iNKT could partly confound zero-insertion analyses, although diverse VJ usage argued against such confounding for most clonotypes. Because the same donors could not be followed over many years, the conclusions relied on cross-sectional statistical analysis. Excess twin sharing in beta out-of-frame sequences was weaker because fewer shared sequences lowered the signal-to-noise ratio. Abundant cord blood beta clonotypes carried fewer insertions; young adult naive repertoires showed a weaker similar trend, while memory repertoires showed none. Out-of-frame TCR alpha sharing in monozygotic twins was systematically underestimated by recombination models, whereas sharing between unrelated individuals was in agreement with the recombination models.

The CDR3 numbers 17 residues from cysteine through phenylalanine. The only DNA kept is the CDR3, 51 bases in frame from the first base. The junction shows trimming of 1 base on V and 8 bases on J, and the gene matches do not reach 11 bases of it. Sequences MGHRA (CDR1) and YSYEKL (CDR2) are obtained from the germline V gene. Libraries were prepared through 5' RACE. The instrument was an Illumina HiSeq 2000. Template switching added a universal primer binding site, and the final cDNA carried a unique molecular identifier that allowed TCR cDNA molecules to be counted accurately. First-strand cDNA for TCR alpha and beta chains was synthesized from specific primers in the conserved constant-segment region. Each cDNA library was double barcoded, with a SMART-Mk sample barcode plus Illumina barcodes, to control for contamination. TruSeq adapter sequences along with Illumina sample barcodes were introduced in two successive PCR steps. TCR alpha and beta cDNA libraries were sequenced on the Illumina HiSeq platform with custom primers. The authors' pipeline ran thus. Raw reads were processed with MiGEC to extract unique molecular identifiers, and MiXCR was used to determine CDR3 positions. Recombination models were inferred per individual with the repgenHMM and IGoR tools using an EM algorithm. Shared clonotypes were analyzed with the tcR package in R, and sharing was normalized by the product of cloneset sizes. To study raw recombination without the effects of thymic and clonal selection, out-of-frame nonproductive sequences were analyzed. TCRdb took the public reads, trimmed them with fastp at Q25, ran MiXCR for clone calling and kept in-frame beta chains. Rows merge per CDR3 protein into single entries with the most common DNA and genes. None of the V and J calls come from the authors' own analysis; TCRdb made them. The sample table holds hundreds of thousands of distinct CDR3 sequences, of which about 7.3% were seen once. The ten largest clones capture roughly 3.4% of the sample.

Every donor was a healthy Caucasian. Three pairs of female monozygotic twins, all aged roughly 18 to 30 years, made up the twin cohort. Miltenyi CD45RO+ enrichment and human naive T-cell isolation kits were used to isolate memory (CD45RO+) and naive T cells from PBMC. This sample was shared with a second study, whose subject was yellow fever vaccine responses in identical twins. As the second paper documents: According to the authors, in identical twins the way T cells responded to vaccination appeared partly convergent and partly personalized. In identical twins, the study followed T cell clones that responded to the vaccine with precision.

The TCR comes from a woman under 30 in good health. Sequenced material: memory (CD45RO+) T cells sorted from blood. Sample cell subset or site, as interpreted from the label and publication: CD45RO+ enriched T cells. The rearrangement combines TRBV4-1 with TRBJ1-4, with TRBD1 matching 9 junction bases. The nucleotide sequence reads as follows: TGCGCCAGCAGCCAAGTACAGGGGGCAGTTGGAAACGAAAAACTGTTTTTT. Its translation reads: CASSQVQGAVGNEKLFF.